This entry is about one T cell receptor (beta chain). Its cognate antigen is unknown. The PCR was carried out with 60 Vbeta primers and 13 Jbeta primers. The assay was immunoSEQ multiplex PCR, and TCRdb's table has in-frame clones only and misses some. The repertoire consists of 120,000 or so clones, with 80% occurring once and the leading ten covering around 2.2%. The data were obtained in a study of cytomegalovirus exposure and HLA in healthy donors. Notes on the study in general: The availability of immune exposure information extended only to CMV serostatus. A later look showed TCR association rates differing by HLA locus, highest for DRB1 and lowest for HLA-C.

Unmatched junction bases numbered 28, after V lost 5 bases and J lost 10 bases. Germline-derived CDR1 and CDR2 are MDHEN and SYDVKM. The CDR3 loop spans 20 amino acids. Sequencing used PBMCs. This chain joins TRBV28 and TRBJ1-5; TRBD1 matches at 8 bases. The source of this sequence is a man aged 25-40 years in good health and CMV-seronegative. As DNA, the CDR3 is TGTGCCAGCAGTCCCCTAATTCTTCGGTCAGGGGCAGGGGGCGTACAACCCCAGCATTTT. Amino acids: CASSPLILRSGAGGVQPQHF.